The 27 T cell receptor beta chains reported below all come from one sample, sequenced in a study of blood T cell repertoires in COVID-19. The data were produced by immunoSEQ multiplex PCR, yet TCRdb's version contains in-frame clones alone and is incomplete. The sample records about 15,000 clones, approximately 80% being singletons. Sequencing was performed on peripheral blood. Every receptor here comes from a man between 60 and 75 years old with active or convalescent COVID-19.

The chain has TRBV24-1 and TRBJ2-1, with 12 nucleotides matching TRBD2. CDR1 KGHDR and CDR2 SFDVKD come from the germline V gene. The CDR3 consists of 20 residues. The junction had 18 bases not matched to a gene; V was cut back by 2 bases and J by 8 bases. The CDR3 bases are TGTGCCACCAGTGATTCTGCGACTAGCGGGGGCCTTCTTGCGGGGGATGAGCAGTTCTTC. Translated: CATSDSATSGGLLAGDEQFF.

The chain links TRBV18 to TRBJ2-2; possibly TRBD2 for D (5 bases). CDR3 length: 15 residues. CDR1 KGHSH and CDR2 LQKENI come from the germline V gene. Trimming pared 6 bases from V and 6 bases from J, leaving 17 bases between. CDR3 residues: CASSTREPPAGELFF. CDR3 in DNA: TGTGCCAGCTCTACCCGGGAACCTCCGGCCGGGGAGCTGTTTTTT. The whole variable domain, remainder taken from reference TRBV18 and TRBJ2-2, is NAGVMQNPRHLVRRRGQEARLRCSPMKGHSHVYWYRQLPEEGLKFMVYLQKENIIDESGMPKERFSAEFPKEGPSILRIQQVVRGDSAAYFCASSTREPPAGELFFGEGSRLTVL.

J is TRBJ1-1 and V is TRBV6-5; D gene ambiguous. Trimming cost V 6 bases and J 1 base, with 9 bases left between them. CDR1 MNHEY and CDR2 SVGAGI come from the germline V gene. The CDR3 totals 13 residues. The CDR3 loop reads CASSTGGNTEAFF. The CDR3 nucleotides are TGTGCCAGCAGCACGGGAGGGAACACTGAAGCTTTCTTT.

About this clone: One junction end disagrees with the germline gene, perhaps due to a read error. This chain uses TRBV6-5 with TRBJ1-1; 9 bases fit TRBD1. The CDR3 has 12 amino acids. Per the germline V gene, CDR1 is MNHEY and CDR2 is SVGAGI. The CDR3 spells CASSQTGGERLF. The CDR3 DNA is TGTGCCAGCAGTCAGACAGGGGGTGAGAGGCTCTTT.

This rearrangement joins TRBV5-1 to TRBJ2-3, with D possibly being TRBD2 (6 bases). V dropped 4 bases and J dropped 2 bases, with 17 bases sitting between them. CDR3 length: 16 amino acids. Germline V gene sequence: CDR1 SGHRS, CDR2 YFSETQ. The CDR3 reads CASSASSGGSTDTQYF. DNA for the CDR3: TGCGCCAGCAGCGCCTCATCCGGGGGATCCACAGATACGCAGTATTTT.

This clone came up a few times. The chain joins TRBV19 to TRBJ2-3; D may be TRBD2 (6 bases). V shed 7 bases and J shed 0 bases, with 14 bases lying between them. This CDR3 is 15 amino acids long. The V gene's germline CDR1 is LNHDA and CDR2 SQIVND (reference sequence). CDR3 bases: TGTGCCAGTAAATCAGGGCGGGGAAGCACAGATACGCAGTATTTT. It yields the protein CASKSGRGSTDTQYF.

The CDR3 sequence: CASRRGQSNYGYTF. In DNA, the CDR3 is TGTGCCAGCAGGCGGGGACAGTCTAACTATGGCTACACCTTC. V gene TRBV2 combines with J gene TRBJ1-2, with 7 bases aligning to TRBD1. The CDR3 is made up of 14 amino acids. From germline, CDR1 is SNHLY and CDR2 FYNNEI. The J segment lost 0 bases and the V segment lost 6 bases, leaving 4 bases of the junction unmatched.

CDR3 bases: TGTGCCACCAGCGATAAACAGGAATCTAACTATGGCTACACCTTC. Translation: CATSDKQESNYGYTF. The chain recombines TRBV15 with TRBJ1-2; a possible D gene is TRBD1 (5 bases). The CDR3 consists of 15 residues. V was shortened by 5 bases and J by 0 bases, with 13 bases between the two germline ends. The germline CDR1 and CDR2 sequences are LNHNV and YYDKDF (reference sequence). The variable domain in full, completed from reference TRBV15 and TRBJ1-2, reads DAMVIQNPRYQVTQFGKPVTLSCSQTLNHNVMYWYQQKSSQAPKLLFHYYDKDFNNEADTPDNFQSRRPNTSFCFLDIRSPGLGDTAMYLCATSDKQESNYGYTFGSGTRLTVV.

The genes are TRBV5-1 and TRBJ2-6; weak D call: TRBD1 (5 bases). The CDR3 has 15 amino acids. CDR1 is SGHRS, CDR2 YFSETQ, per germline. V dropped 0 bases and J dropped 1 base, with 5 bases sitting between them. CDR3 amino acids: CASSLEGSGANVLTF. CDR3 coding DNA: TGCGCCAGCAGCTTGGAGGGGTCTGGGGCCAACGTCCTGACTTTC.

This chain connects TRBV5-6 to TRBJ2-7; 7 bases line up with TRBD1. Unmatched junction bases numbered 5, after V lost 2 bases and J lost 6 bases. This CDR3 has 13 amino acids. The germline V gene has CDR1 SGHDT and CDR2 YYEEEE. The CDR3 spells CASSFLTGREQYF. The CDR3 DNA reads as TGTGCCAGCAGCTTCCTGACAGGGCGCGAGCAGTACTTC.

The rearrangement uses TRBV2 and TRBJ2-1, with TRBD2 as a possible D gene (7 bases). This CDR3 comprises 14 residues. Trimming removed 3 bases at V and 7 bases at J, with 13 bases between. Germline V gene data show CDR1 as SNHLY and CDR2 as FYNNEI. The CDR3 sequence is CASSERGRYNEQFF. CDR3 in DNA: TGTGCCAGCAGTGAGCGGGGGCGATATAATGAGCAGTTCTTC.

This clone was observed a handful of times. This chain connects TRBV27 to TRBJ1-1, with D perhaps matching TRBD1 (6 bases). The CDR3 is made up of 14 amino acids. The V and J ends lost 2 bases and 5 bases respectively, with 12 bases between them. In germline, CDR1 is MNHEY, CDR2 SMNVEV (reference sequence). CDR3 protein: CASSLGRGGTEAFF. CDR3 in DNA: TGTGCCAGCAGTTTAGGCAGGGGAGGGACTGAAGCTTTCTTT.

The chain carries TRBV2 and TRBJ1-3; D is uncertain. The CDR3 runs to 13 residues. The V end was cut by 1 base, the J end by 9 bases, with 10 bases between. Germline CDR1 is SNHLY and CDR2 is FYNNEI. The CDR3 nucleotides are TGTGCCAGCAGTGAAGGCGGTGAGGGCACCATATATTTT. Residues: CASSEGGEGTIYF.

The DNA of the CDR3 is TGCGCCAGCAGCCATCTAAGAGACAGAGGGGGTGAAGCTTTCTTT. Translated, it gives CASSHLRDRGGEAFF. V and J are TRBV4-1 and TRBJ1-1, with a tentative D call TRBD1 (6 bases). The CDR3 totals 15 residues. Per the germline V gene, CDR1 is MGHRA and CDR2 is YSYEKL. Trimming left V 3 bases short and J 7 bases short, with 18 bases between.

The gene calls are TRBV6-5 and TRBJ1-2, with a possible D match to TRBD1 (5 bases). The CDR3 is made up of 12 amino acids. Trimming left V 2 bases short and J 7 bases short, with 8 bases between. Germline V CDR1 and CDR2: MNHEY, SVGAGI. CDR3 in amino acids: CASSYPGSGYTF. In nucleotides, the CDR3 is TGTGCCAGCAGTTACCCAGGGTCTGGCTACACCTTC.

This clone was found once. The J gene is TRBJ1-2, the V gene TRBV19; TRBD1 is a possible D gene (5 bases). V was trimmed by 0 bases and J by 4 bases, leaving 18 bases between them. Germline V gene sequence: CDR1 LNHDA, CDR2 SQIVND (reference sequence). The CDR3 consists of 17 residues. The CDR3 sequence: CASSIDSPVAGLYGYTF. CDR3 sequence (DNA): TGTGCCAGTAGTATAGACTCTCCCGTGGCAGGGCTCTATGGCTACACCTTC. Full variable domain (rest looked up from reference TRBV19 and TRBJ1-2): DGGITQSPKYLFRKEGQNVTLSCEQNLNHDAMYWYRQDPGQGLRLIYYSQIVNDFQKGDIAEGYSVSREKKESFPLTVTSAQKNPTAFYLCASSIDSPVAGLYGYTFGSGTRLTVV.

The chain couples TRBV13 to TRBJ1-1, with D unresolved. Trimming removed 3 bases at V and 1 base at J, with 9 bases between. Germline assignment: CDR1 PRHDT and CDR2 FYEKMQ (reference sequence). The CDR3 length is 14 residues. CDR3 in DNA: TGTGCCAGCAGCTTCTCGTCAGGGAACACTGAAGCTTTCTTT. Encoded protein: CASSFSSGNTEAFF.

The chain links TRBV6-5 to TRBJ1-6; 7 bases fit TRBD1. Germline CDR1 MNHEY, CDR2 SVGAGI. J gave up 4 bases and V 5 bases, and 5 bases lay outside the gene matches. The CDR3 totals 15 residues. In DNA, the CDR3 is TGTGCCAGCAGTCCCCCGGGACAGTATAATTCACCCCTCCACTTT. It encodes CASSPPGQYNSPLHF.

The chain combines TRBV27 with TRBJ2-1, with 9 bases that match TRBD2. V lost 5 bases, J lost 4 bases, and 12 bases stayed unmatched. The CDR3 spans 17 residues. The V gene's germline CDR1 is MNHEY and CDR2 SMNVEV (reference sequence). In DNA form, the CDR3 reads TGTGCCAGCAGTGTCTACTCGACTAGCGGCCTATACAATGAGCAGTTCTTC. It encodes CASSVYSTSGLYNEQFF.

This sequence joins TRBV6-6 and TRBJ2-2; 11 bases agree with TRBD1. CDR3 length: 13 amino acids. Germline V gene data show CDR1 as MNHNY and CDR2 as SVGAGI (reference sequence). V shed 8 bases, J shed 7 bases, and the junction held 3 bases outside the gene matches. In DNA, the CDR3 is TGTGCCAGCCGGGACAGGGGGAACGGGGAGCTGTTTTTT. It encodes CASRDRGNGELFF.

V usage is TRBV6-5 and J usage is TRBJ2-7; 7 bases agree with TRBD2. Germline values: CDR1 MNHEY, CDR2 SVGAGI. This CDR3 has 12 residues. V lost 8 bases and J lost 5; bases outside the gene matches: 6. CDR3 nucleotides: TGTGCCAGCGGACTAGACCTAAACGAGCAGTACTTC. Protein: CASGLDLNEQYF.

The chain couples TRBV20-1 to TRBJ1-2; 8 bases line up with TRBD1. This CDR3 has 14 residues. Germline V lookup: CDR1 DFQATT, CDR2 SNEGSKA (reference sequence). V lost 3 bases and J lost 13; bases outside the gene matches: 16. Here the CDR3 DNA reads TGCAGTGCTAGTCCAGGGGGCGCGGGCGCCGGGGGCACCTTC. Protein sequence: CSASPGGAGAGGTF.

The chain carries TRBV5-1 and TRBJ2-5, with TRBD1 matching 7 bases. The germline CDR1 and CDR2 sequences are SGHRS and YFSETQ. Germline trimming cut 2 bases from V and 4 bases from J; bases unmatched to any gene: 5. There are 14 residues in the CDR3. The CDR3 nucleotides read TGCGCCAGCAGCTTAGGGGGCTCGGGAGAGACCCAGTACTTC. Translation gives CASSLGGSGETQYF. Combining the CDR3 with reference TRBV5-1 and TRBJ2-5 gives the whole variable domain KAGVTQTPRYLIKTRGQQVTLSCSPISGHRSVSWYQQTPGQGLQFLFEYFSETQRNKGNFPGRFSGRQFSNSRSEMNVSTLELGDSALYLCASSLGGSGETQYFGPGTRLLVL.

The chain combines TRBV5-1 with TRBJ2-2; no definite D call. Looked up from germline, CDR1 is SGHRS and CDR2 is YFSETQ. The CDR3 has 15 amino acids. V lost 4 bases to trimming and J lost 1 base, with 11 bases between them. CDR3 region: CASSLPLRNTGELFF. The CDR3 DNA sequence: TGCGCCAGCAGCCTCCCTCTTAGGAACACCGGGGAGCTGTTTTTT.

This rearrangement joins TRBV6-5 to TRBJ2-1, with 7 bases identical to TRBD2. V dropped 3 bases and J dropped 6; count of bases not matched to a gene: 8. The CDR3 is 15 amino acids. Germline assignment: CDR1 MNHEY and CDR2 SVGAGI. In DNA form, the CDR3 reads TGTGCCAGCAGTTATGCGGGGGTCTTAGGCAATGAGCAGTTCTTC. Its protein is CASSYAGVLGNEQFF.

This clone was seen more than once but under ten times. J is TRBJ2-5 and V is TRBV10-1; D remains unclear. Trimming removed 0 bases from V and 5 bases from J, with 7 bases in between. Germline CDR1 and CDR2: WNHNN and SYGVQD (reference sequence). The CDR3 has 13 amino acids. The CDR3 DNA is TGCGCCAGCAGTGAGTCGGGCAGGGAGACCCAGTACTTC. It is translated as CASSESGRETQYF.

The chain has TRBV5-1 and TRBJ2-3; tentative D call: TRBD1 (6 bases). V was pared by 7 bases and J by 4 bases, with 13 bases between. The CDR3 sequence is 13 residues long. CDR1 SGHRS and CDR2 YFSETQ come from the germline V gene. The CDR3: CASSREGADTQYF. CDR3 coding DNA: TGCGCCAGCTCCCGAGAGGGGGCAGATACGCAGTATTTT.